These 26 T cell receptor beta chains came from one sample sequenced in a study of blood T cell repertoires in COVID-19. TCRdb's copy holds only in-frame clones and misses some; the assay was immunoSEQ multiplex PCR. Found here are under 350,000 clones, 80% to 90% of them singletons; the top ten hold approximately 11%. The sample comprised peripheral blood. The receptors derive from a woman in her 70s with acute or convalescent COVID-19.

V is TRBV5-1 and J is TRBJ2-7; D is perhaps TRBD2 (5 bases). V was shortened by 0 bases and J by 3 bases, with 7 bases between the two germline ends. The CDR3 has 13 residues. Germline assignment: CDR1 SGHRS and CDR2 YFSETQ. CDR3 bases: TGCGCCAGCAGCTTGGACGGGGACTACGAGCAGTACTTC. As protein: CASSLDGDYEQYF.

The CDR3 DNA is TGTGCCAGCAGCTTAGGGCAGGGCCAAGAAAAACTGTTTTTT. It encodes CASSLGQGQEKLFF. This chain joins TRBV7-9 and TRBJ1-4; TRBD1 is a possible D gene (5 bases). The CDR3 is 14 amino acids. Trimming left V 1 base short and J 8 bases short, with 11 bases between. Germline V gene data show CDR1 as SEHNR and CDR2 as FQNEAQ (reference sequence). Using reference TRBV7-9 and TRBJ1-4 for the parts outside the CDR3, the full variable domain is DTGVSQNPRHKITKRGQNVTFRCDPISEHNRLYWYRQTLGQGPEFLTYFQNEAQLEKSRLLSDRFSAERPKGSFSTLEIQRTEQGDSAMYLCASSLGQGQEKLFFGSGTQLSVL.

About this clone: The identical CDR3 is also encoded by other nucleotide sequences in the sample. The V call is TRBV3-1 (or the pseudogene TRBV3-2), the J call TRBJ1-6; 8 nucleotides agree with TRBD1. Germline CDR1 and CDR2: LGHDT and YNNKEL (reference sequence). The J segment lost 7 bases and the V segment lost 4 bases, leaving 3 bases of the junction unmatched. CDR3 length: 14 residues. For the CDR3, the DNA is TGTGCCAGCAGCCCGGACAGGGAAAATTCACCCCTCCACTTT. Its protein is CASSPDRENSPLHF.

The rearrangement joins TRBV5-1 to TRBJ2-1, with TRBD2 matching over 8 bases. The CDR3 contains 16 residues. Germline V CDR1 and CDR2: SGHRS, YFSETQ. Losses at the gene ends were 3 bases for V and 9 bases for J; bases not matched to a gene: 14. CDR3 residues: CASSSSPGWGLGEQFF. Here the CDR3 DNA reads TGCGCCAGCAGCTCCTCCCCGGGCTGGGGACTAGGTGAGCAGTTCTTC.

This rearrangement joins TRBV5-5 to TRBJ1-5, with no clear D. The germline V gene has CDR1 SGHKS and CDR2 YYEKEE (reference sequence). The germline V and J ends were trimmed by 4 bases and 0 bases, with 11 bases remaining between them. This CDR3 is built from 15 residues. CDR3 sequence (DNA): TGTGCCAGCAGCCTTCGGGGTGGTAGCAATCAGCCCCAGCATTTT. As protein: CASSLRGGSNQPQHF.

A single count supports this clone. This chain uses TRBV4-1 with TRBJ2-3, with no clear D. Germline values: CDR1 MGHRA, CDR2 YSYEKL. CDR3 length: 16 amino acids. Deletions cut 3 bases from V and 0 bases from J, with 13 bases between. The CDR3 region has the DNA TGCGCCAGCAGCCAGATAGATATGATTAGCACAGATACGCAGTATTTT. This codes for CASSQIDMISTDTQYF.

The chain carries TRBV4-1 and TRBJ1-2; D unresolved. V was shortened by 2 bases and J by 0 bases, with 10 bases between the two germline ends. The CDR3 has 15 residues. Looked up from germline, CDR1 is MGHRA and CDR2 is YSYEKL. Here the CDR3 reads CASSQFWRSNYGYTF. In nucleotides, the CDR3 is TGCGCCAGCAGCCAATTCTGGAGATCTAACTATGGCTACACCTTC.

The chain employs TRBV14 and TRBJ2-2; no firm D call. Between the trimmed V and J ends, which lost 2 bases and 7 bases, there was a span of 8 bases. The CDR3 runs 13 residues. Germline CDR1 and CDR2: SGHDN and FVKESK. CDR3 sequence reads: CASSQYQVGELFF. DNA for the CDR3: TGTGCCAGCAGCCAATATCAGGTCGGGGAGCTGTTTTTT.

The rearrangement joins TRBV12-3 or TRBV12-4 to TRBJ1-1; D not resolved. The CDR3 covers 12 residues. The V end lost 2 bases, the J end lost 8 bases, and 9 bases lay between the germline ends. For the CDR3, the DNA is TGTGCCAGCAGTTTAATTCTCCAGGAAGCTTTCTTT. Its protein product is CASSLILQEAFF.

The chain recombines TRBV6-5 with TRBJ2-7; D might be TRBD2 (7 bases). The CDR3 runs 15 residues. Germline lookup yields CDR1 MNHEY and CDR2 SVGAGI. Trimming pared 6 bases from V and 3 bases from J, leaving 18 bases between. CDR3 bases: TGTGCCAGCAGGGGGGGGCGGCAAAGGGACTACGAGCAGTACTTC. This gives the protein CASRGGRQRDYEQYF.

The V and J genes are TRBV10-3 and TRBJ1-1, with 10 bases that match TRBD1. Germline lookup yields CDR1 ENHRY and CDR2 SYGVKD. The CDR3 totals 14 residues. The V and J ends lost 7 bases and 1 base, in that order; junction bases with no gene match: 3. This chain's CDR3 is CAIKGTGANTEAFF. CDR3 nucleotide sequence: TGTGCCATCAAAGGGACAGGGGCGAACACTGAAGCTTTCTTT.

The chain carries TRBV19 and TRBJ1-5; D might be TRBD1 (5 bases). The CDR3 covers 15 residues. Germline loops: CDR1 LNHDA, CDR2 SQIVND (reference sequence). The V and J ends lost 6 bases and 3 bases respectively, with 15 bases between them. The CDR3 reads CASSNLGGANQPQHF. The CDR3, as DNA: TGTGCCAGTAGCAACTTGGGGGGTGCCAATCAGCCCCAGCATTTT.

The chain recombines TRBV9 with TRBJ2-2, with 11 bases aligning to TRBD2. From germline, CDR1 is SGDLS and CDR2 YYNGEE. V was clipped by 2 bases and J by 6 bases; unmatched bases: 3. The CDR3 extends over 15 amino acids. The CDR3 spells CASSVSGGAPGELFF. The CDR3 DNA is TGTGCCAGCAGCGTTAGCGGGGGGGCACCCGGGGAGCTGTTTTTT.

This clone was observed a single time. This sequence joins TRBV18 and TRBJ1-1, with 7 bases fitting TRBD1. Germline V gives CDR1 KGHSH, CDR2 LQKENI. Trimming took 3 bases from V and 5 from J; bases not matched to a gene: 9. This CDR3 contains 15 residues. The CDR3 is CASSPAPTGETEAFF. The DNA of the CDR3 is TGTGCCAGCTCACCCGCCCCCACAGGGGAGACTGAAGCTTTCTTT. Based on the CDR3 plus reference TRBV18 and TRBJ1-1, the full variable domain is NAGVMQNPRHLVRRRGQEARLRCSPMKGHSHVYWYRQLPEEGLKFMVYLQKENIIDESGMPKERFSAEFPKEGPSILRIQQVVRGDSAAYFCASSPAPTGETEAFFGQGTRLTVV.

V gene TRBV4-2 combines with J gene TRBJ2-3; TRBD2 aligns across 7 bases. The CDR3 length is 17 residues. With 4 bases clipped from V and 2 bases from J, the junction kept 12 bases outside the gene matches. Germline lookup yields CDR1 LGHNA and CDR2 YNFKEQ. CDR3 amino acids: CASSPLTSLRHTDTQYF. The CDR3 DNA follows: TGTGCCAGCAGCCCGCTGACTAGCCTGAGGCACACAGATACGCAGTATTTT.

The CDR3, as DNA: TGTGCCAGCAGCTTAGGGGGGGATGGGACCCAGTACTTC. It is translated as CASSLGGDGTQYF. The chain carries TRBV11-2 and TRBJ2-5, with D perhaps matching TRBD2 (6 bases). The V and J ends lost 1 base and 7 bases respectively, with 10 bases between them. The CDR3 is made up of 13 amino acids. Germline lookup yields CDR1 SGHAT and CDR2 FQNNGV.

CDR3 DNA sequence: TGTGCCAGCGGACCTCCGGGACATGTAGAAAAACTGTTTTTT. As protein: CASGPPGHVEKLFF. The V and J genes are TRBV6-6 and TRBJ1-4; D is perhaps TRBD1 (6 bases). V dropped 8 bases and J dropped 8 bases, with 18 bases sitting between them. The germline CDR1 and CDR2 sequences are MNHNY and SVGAGI (reference sequence). This CDR3 contains 14 residues.

This clone was counted only a few times. The CDR3 coding sequence is TGTGCCAGCACCCAATCAGGGGGCCACGAGCAGTACTTC. Protein: CASTQSGGHEQYF. V gene TRBV5-4 combines with J gene TRBJ2-7, with 8 positions matching TRBD1. Trimming at V came to 6 bases and at J to 5 bases, leaving 7 bases not matched to a gene. The CDR3 has 13 amino acids. Germline V gene lookup returns CDR1 SGHNT and CDR2 YYREEE (reference sequence).

The J gene is TRBJ2-5, the V gene TRBV6-5; D is possibly TRBD1 (5 bases). Trimming took off 6 bases at V and 5 bases at J, with 16 bases between the two ends. The CDR3 length is 14 residues. Germline V gives CDR1 MNHEY, CDR2 SVGAGI. CDR3 bases: TGTGCCAGCAGCCGCCGGGCAGGGTGGGAGACCCAGTACTTC. Encoded protein: CASSRRAGWETQYF.

The chain couples TRBV29-1 to TRBJ2-1; no clear D. The CDR3 spans 12 residues. The V gene lost 4 bases and the J gene lost 3 bases, with 7 bases spanning the gap. Germline-derived CDR1 and CDR2 are SQVTM and ANQGSEA. The CDR3 region is CSVGNGYNEQFF. CDR3 sequence (DNA): TGCAGCGTTGGTAACGGCTACAATGAGCAGTTCTTC.

V is TRBV5-4 and J is TRBJ1-1; 9 positions agree with TRBD1. Per the germline V gene, CDR1 is SGHNT and CDR2 is YYREEE (reference sequence). The V and J ends lost 7 bases and 0 bases, in that order; junction bases with no gene match: 4. This CDR3 is 14 amino acids long. The DNA of the CDR3 is TGTGCCAGCGGAGGACAGGGGATGAACACTGAAGCTTTCTTT. It is translated as CASGGQGMNTEAFF.

This chain connects TRBV15 to TRBJ2-5; D is unclear. Germline V gives CDR1 LNHNV, CDR2 YYDKDF (reference sequence). The V gene lost 0 bases and the J gene lost 2 bases, with 16 bases spanning the gap. The CDR3 has 17 amino acids. DNA for the CDR3: TGTGCCACCAGCAGAGATAAAAGCGCCGCAGCTCAAGAGACCCAGTACTTC. Protein sequence: CATSRDKSAAAQETQYF.

The genes are TRBV2 and TRBJ2-1, with 8 bases lining up with TRBD1. There are 13 residues in the CDR3. Trimming took 4 bases from V and 8 from J; bases not matched to a gene: 4. Germline V gives CDR1 SNHLY, CDR2 FYNNEI. The CDR3, as DNA: TGTGCCAGCAGTGGGGACAGGTGGGATGAGCAGTTCTTC. Protein product: CASSGDRWDEQFF.

The CDR3: CATSRDTGGSGGYEQYF. The CDR3 nucleotides read TGTGCCACCAGCAGGGACACGGGCGGTAGCGGGGGTTACGAGCAGTACTTC. The chain couples TRBV15 to TRBJ2-7, with 9 bases that match TRBD2. Germline CDR1 reads LNHNV; CDR2 reads YYDKDF (reference sequence). V lost 3 bases, J lost 4 bases, and 13 bases stayed unmatched. The CDR3 covers 17 residues. The full variable domain, completed using reference TRBV15 and TRBJ2-7, is DAMVIQNPRYQVTQFGKPVTLSCSQTLNHNVMYWYQQKSSQAPKLLFHYYDKDFNNEADTPDNFQSRRPNTSFCFLDIRSPGLGDTAMYLCATSRDTGGSGGYEQYFGPGTRLTVT.

The J gene is TRBJ2-7, the V gene TRBV7-8; tentative D call: TRBD2 (6 bases). This CDR3 comprises 18 residues. Germline V gene data show CDR1 as SGHVS and CDR2 as FQNEAQ. Deletions cut 1 base from V and 7 bases from J, with 26 bases between. The CDR3 DNA follows: TGTGCCAGCAGCTTAGGGCCTTGGACGCGGGGATCTACGGGGGAGCAGTACTTC. As protein: CASSLGPWTRGSTGEQYF.

The chain employs TRBV30 and TRBJ2-1, with 10 bases identical to TRBD2. V lost 5 bases, J lost 8 bases, and 9 bases stayed unmatched. The germline gives CDR1 GTSNPN, CDR2 SVGIG (reference sequence). The CDR3 runs to 14 residues. The CDR3 DNA sequence: TGTGCCTGGGAGCGGGGGGGGACCGCCGATGAGCAGTTCTTC. It translates to CAWERGGTADEQFF.